This passage covers 7 T cell receptor beta chains from one sample sequenced in a study of OX40 agonist ivuxolimab in advanced cancers. The repertoire was sequenced with immunoSEQ multiplex PCR; TCRdb's copy has only in-frame clones and lacks some. The profile shows about 76,000 clones, roughly 85% of them singletons. Sequencing was performed on CD4+ or CD8+ T cells sorted from blood, taken in a trial of the OX40 agonist ivuxolimab. All receptors come from an adult with an advanced solid tumor such as melanoma, head and neck, liver or kidney cancer.

This clone was seen only once. J is TRBJ1-6 and V is TRBV18; TRBD1 is a possible D gene (5 bases). Trimming shortened V by 3 bases and J by 9 bases, and 15 bases separated the two germline ends. Germline V gene data show CDR1 as KGHSH and CDR2 as LQKENI. The CDR3 is 15 residues long. The CDR3 DNA reads as TGTGCCAGCTCACCTAATACAGCCCAGGGTTCACCCCTCCACTTT. Translation gives CASSPNTAQGSPLHF.

The chain couples TRBV27 to TRBJ2-1, with 7 bases fitting TRBD2. With 5 bases clipped from V and 6 bases from J, the junction kept 10 bases outside the gene matches. The CDR3 sequence is 15 residues long. Germline values: CDR1 MNHEY, CDR2 SMNVEV (reference sequence). CDR3 region: CASSGRTSRGNEQFF. CDR3 DNA: TGTGCCAGCAGTGGTAGGACTAGTCGGGGCAATGAGCAGTTCTTC.

The chain carries TRBV6-1 and TRBJ2-1; possible D gene TRBD1, 6 bases. CDR1 is MNHNS, CDR2 SASEGT, per germline. Trimming stripped 5 bases from V and 9 bases from J, with 11 bases between. The CDR3 is 12 residues long. CDR3: CASSPQGREQFF. The CDR3 DNA follows: TGTGCCAGCAGTCCACAGGGCCGTGAGCAGTTCTTC.

The rearrangement uses TRBV18 and TRBJ2-2, with D unresolved. The CDR3 extends over 17 amino acids. The germline CDR1 and CDR2 sequences are KGHSH and LQKENI. The ends were cut back, 1 base at V and 0 bases at J, with 12 bases in the middle. The chain's CDR3 is CASSPLLVGANTGELFF. The DNA of the CDR3 is TGTGCCAGCTCACCACTATTAGTTGGGGCGAACACCGGGGAGCTGTTTTTT.

The V and J genes are TRBV9 and TRBJ2-1; D not resolved. This CDR3 is built from 14 residues. Trimming removed 1 base from V and 6 bases from J, with 11 bases in between. The germline CDR1 and CDR2 sequences are SGDLS and YYNGEE. CDR3 loop: CASSVFVAVNEQFF. CDR3 sequence (DNA): TGTGCCAGCAGCGTATTCGTCGCAGTCAATGAGCAGTTCTTC.

This rearrangement joins TRBV19 to TRBJ2-7, with D unresolved. CDR1 and CDR2 from the germline V gene are LNHDA and SQIVND (reference sequence). The CDR3 has 14 amino acids. V lost 1 base and J 0 bases, leaving 7 bases between the germline ends. CDR3 sequence: CASSIGLSSYEQYF. The CDR3 DNA follows: TGTGCCAGTAGTATAGGCCTGAGCTCCTACGAGCAGTACTTC. Full variable domain (missing parts from reference TRBV19 and TRBJ2-7): DGGITQSPKYLFRKEGQNVTLSCEQNLNHDAMYWYRQDPGQGLRLIYYSQIVNDFQKGDIAEGYSVSREKKESFPLTVTSAQKNPTAFYLCASSIGLSSYEQYFGPGTRLTVT.

This chain links TRBV5-8 with TRBJ2-7, with TRBD2 matching over 10 bases. The junction had 10 bases not matched to a gene; V was cut back by 3 bases and J by 4 bases. The germline CDR1 and CDR2 sequences are SGHTS and YDEGEE. This CDR3 contains 16 residues. The CDR3, as DNA: TGTGCCAGCAGCTCCAGGCCTAGCGGGAGTAAATACGAGCAGTACTTC. Amino acids: CASSSRPSGSKYEQYF.